These T cell receptor beta chains were read from a single sample in a study of blood T cell repertoires in COVID-19. Libraries were prepared by immunoSEQ multiplex PCR; TCRdb keeps only in-frame clonotypes and omits some of them. The table shows some 530,000 clones, with approximately 86% occurring only once. The sequenced sample consisted of PBMCs or T cells enriched from blood (not recorded which). These receptor sequences come from a woman between 55 and 75 years old who had recovered from COVID-19. Each CDR3 is given with its conserved first and last residue. A D gene is named only where the DNA matches it firmly. Some rows have no size entry. The others give once, few or many, or a class for an expanded clone.

>TRBV5-1|TRBD1|once|TRBJ1-1
CASSFRDRGNTEAFF
TGCGCCAGCAGCTTCCGGGACAGGGGGAACACTGAAGCTTTCTTT
>TRBV18|TRBD2|NA|TRBJ2-3
CASSKGLALASDTQYF
TGTGCCAGCTCAAAGGGACTAGCGCTTGCCTCAGATACGCAGTATTTT
>TRBV14|NA|NA|TRBJ2-7
CASALLRGSEQYF
TGTGCCAGCGCCCTTCTCCGCGGGTCCGAGCAGTACTTC
>TRBV3-1/TRBV3-2|NA|NA|TRBJ1-2
CASSQGGLMGGYTF
TGTGCCAGCAGCCAGGGGGGGCTGATGGGTGGCTACACCTTC
>TRBV4-1|TRBD1|NA|TRBJ2-1
CASSRGQGSYNEQFF
TGCGCCAGCAGCCGCGGACAGGGCTCCTACAATGAGCAGTTCTTC
>TRBV6-4|NA|NA|TRBJ1-5
CASSAFEGSQPQHF
TGTGCCAGCAGTGCCTTCGAGGGTTCACAGCCCCAGCATTTT
>TRBV5-6|TRBD2|NA|TRBJ2-1
CASSPTSWPYNEQFF
TGTGCCAGCAGCCCGACTAGCTGGCCCTACAATGAGCAGTTCTTC
>TRBV6-6|TRBD1|NA|TRBJ1-5
CASLDRGQRQPQHF
TGTGCCAGCTTGGACAGGGGGCAACGACAGCCCCAGCATTTT
>TRBV18|TRBD1|NA|TRBJ1-1
CASSPQGASTEAFF
TGTGCCAGCTCACCACAGGGGGCGAGCACTGAAGCTTTCTTT
>TRBV19|NA|NA|TRBJ2-1
CASRTGPSSYNEQFF
TGTGCCAGTAGGACAGGTCCTAGCTCCTACAATGAGCAGTTCTTC
>TRBV7-8|NA|NA|TRBJ1-1
CASSLMSEAFF
TGTGCCAGCAGCTTAATGAGTGAAGCTTTCTTT
>TRBV20-1|TRBD2|NA|TRBJ2-1
CSASPVVVAGGLNEQFF
TGCAGTGCTAGTCCCGTAGTAGTAGCGGGGGGGCTGAATGAGCAGTTCTTC
>TRBV24-1|TRBD1|NA|TRBJ1-2
CATSDLDRGHGYTF
TGTGCCACCAGTGATTTGGACAGGGGGCATGGCTACACCTTC
>TRBV27|NA|NA|TRBJ2-3
CASKRGRGTDTQYF
TGTGCCAGCAAAAGAGGGAGGGGGACAGATACGCAGTATTTT
>TRBV7-2|NA|once|TRBJ2-7
CASSFRLAPEQYF
TGTGCCAGCAGCTTCAGACTGGCTCCCGAGCAGTACTTC
>TRBV5-1|TRBD1|NA|TRBJ2-1
CASSLQGAPTYNEQFF
TGCGCCAGCAGCTTGCAGGGGGCCCCAACCTACAATGAGCAGTTCTTC
>TRBV27|NA|NA|TRBJ2-1
CASSPLRGVNEQFF
TGTGCCAGCAGTCCGCTCAGGGGAGTCAATGAGCAGTTCTTC
>TRBV28|TRBD1|NA|TRBJ2-1
CASSLWGLRRDRASGEQFF
TGTGCCAGCAGTTTATGGGGGCTGAGGAGGGACAGGGCCTCCGGGGAGCAGTTCTTC
>TRBV5-6|TRBD2|NA|TRBJ2-1
CASSLALAGIKSSYNEQFF
TGTGCCAGCAGCTTGGCCCTAGCGGGGATCAAAAGCTCCTACAATGAGCAGTTCTTC
>TRBV5-1|NA|few|TRBJ1-6
CASSPTDYYNSPLHF
TGCGCCAGCAGCCCTACAGACTATTATAATTCACCCCTCCACTTT
>TRBV28|TRBD1|NA|TRBJ1-4
CASNGGQGREKLFF
TGTGCCAGCAACGGAGGACAGGGGCGCGAAAAACTGTTTTTT
>TRBV18|NA|NA|TRBJ1-1
CASSPGGEAFF
TGTGCCAGCTCACCCGGGGGGGAAGCTTTCTTT
>TRBV6-4|TRBD2|once|TRBJ2-2
CASSGTSGSNTGELFF
TGTGCCAGCAGTGGGACTAGCGGGTCTAACACCGGGGAGCTGTTTTTT
>TRBV7-9|TRBD2|NA|TRBJ2-1
CASSLSGGYNEQFF
TGTGCCAGCAGCTTGAGCGGGGGCTACAATGAGCAGTTCTTC
>TRBV12-5|NA|once|TRBJ2-1
CASGASVASSDEQFF
TGTGCTAGTGGGGCTAGCGTTGCATCAAGCGATGAGCAGTTCTTC
>TRBV5-4|NA|NA|TRBJ2-2
CASSPSGQNTGELFF
TGTGCCAGCAGCCCGTCGGGACAGAACACCGGGGAGCTGTTTTTT
>TRBV6-5|TRBD1|once|TRBJ1-1
CASGGRDRAKAFF
TGTGCCAGTGGGGGGAGGGACAGGGCTAAAGCTTTCTTT
>TRBV10-3|NA|NA|TRBJ1-2
CAISENSHSYGYTF
TGTGCCATCAGTGAAAATAGCCACTCCTATGGCTACACCTTC
>TRBV27|NA|NA|TRBJ1-3
CASSLGGPGNTIYF
TGTGCCAGCAGTTTAGGTGGGCCTGGAAACACCATATATTTT
>TRBV19|NA|NA|TRBJ1-5
CASSWAGLDSNQPQHF
TGTGCCAGTAGTTGGGCAGGGTTGGATAGCAATCAGCCCCAGCATTTT
>TRBV6-5|TRBD1|NA|TRBJ1-1
CASSYSEGATEAFF
TGTGCCAGCAGTTACTCGGAGGGGGCGACTGAAGCTTTCTTT
>TRBV5-1|TRBD2|NA|TRBJ2-3
CASSLDPGGRADTQYF
TGCGCCAGCAGCTTGGATCCGGGGGGGCGGGCAGATACGCAGTATTTT
>TRBV3-1/TRBV3-2|NA|NA|TRBJ2-6
CASSQGGANSGANVLTF
TGTGCCAGCAGCCAAGGCGGGGCGAACTCTGGGGCCAACGTCCTGACTTTC
>TRBV27|TRBD1|once|TRBJ2-7
CASSFWAGTAKPYEQYF
TGTGCCAGCAGTTTTTGGGCCGGGACAGCAAAGCCCTACGAGCAGTACTTC
>TRBV28|NA|NA|TRBJ2-3
CASSGGGGGRTDTQYF
TGTGCCAGCAGTGGGGGCGGGGGAGGTCGCACAGATACGCAGTATTTT
>TRBV29-1|TRBD1|NA|TRBJ2-7
CSAGQGADYEQYF
TGCAGCGCCGGACAGGGGGCGGACTACGAGCAGTACTTC
>TRBV14|NA|NA|TRBJ1-3
CASSHLGSPSGNTIYF
TGTGCCAGCAGCCACCTCGGGTCCCCCTCTGGAAACACCATATATTTT
>TRBV19|TRBD1|NA|TRBJ2-3
CASRDRGPSSTDTQYF
TGTGCCAGCCGGGACAGGGGGCCTTCTAGCACAGATACGCAGTATTTT